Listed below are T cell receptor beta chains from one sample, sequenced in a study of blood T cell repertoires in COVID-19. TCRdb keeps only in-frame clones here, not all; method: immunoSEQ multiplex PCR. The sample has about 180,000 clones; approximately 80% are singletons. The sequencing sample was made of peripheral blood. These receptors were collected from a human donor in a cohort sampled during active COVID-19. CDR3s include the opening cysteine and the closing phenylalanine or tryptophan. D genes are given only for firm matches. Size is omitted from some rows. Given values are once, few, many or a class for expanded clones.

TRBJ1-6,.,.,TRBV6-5,TGTGCCAGCCCCCCGAATTCACCCCTCCACTTT,CASPPNSPLHF
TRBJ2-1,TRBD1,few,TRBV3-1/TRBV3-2,TGTGCCAGCAGGCAGATAACAGGGGCCTACAATGAGCAGTTCTTC,CASRQITGAYNEQFF
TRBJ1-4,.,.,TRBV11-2,TGTGCCAGCAGCTTTTCCCGCCAAAGCGAAAAACTGTTTTTT,CASSFSRQSEKLFF
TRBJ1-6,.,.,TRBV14,TGTGCCAGCAGCTACACAGGGCCCACCTCTTCCTATAATTCACCCCTCCACTTT,CASSYTGPTSSYNSPLHF
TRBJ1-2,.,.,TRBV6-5,TGTGCCAGCAGTTACGACTTTAGTGGCTCCTCCACCTTC,CASSYDFSGSSTF
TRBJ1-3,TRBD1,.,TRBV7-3,TGTGCCAGCAGCTACGGGACAGGGGCTGGAAACACCATATATTTT,CASSYGTGAGNTIYF
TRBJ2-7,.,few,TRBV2,TGTGCCAGCAGTATGACTTACGAGCAGTACTTC,CASSMTYEQYF
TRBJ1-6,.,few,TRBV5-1,TGCGCCAGCAGCTTGGGCGGGAACAATTCACCCCTCCACTTT,CASSLGGNNSPLHF
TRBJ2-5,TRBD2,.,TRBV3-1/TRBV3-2,TGTGCCAGCAGCCTAGGACCGGGACTAGCGGGGGGGCCGAGGCAAGAGACCCAGTACTTC,CASSLGPGLAGGPRQETQYF
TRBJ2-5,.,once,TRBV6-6,TGTGCCAGCGGAGGGACCCAAGAGACCCAGTACTTC,CASGGTQETQYF
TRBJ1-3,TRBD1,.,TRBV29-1,TGCAGCGTTGGGTCCCCGACAGGGGTCGGAAACACCATATATTTT,CSVGSPTGVGNTIYF
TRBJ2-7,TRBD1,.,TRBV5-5,TGTGCCAGCAGCTTGGGATTGATACAGGGGCTTTACGAGCAGTACTTC,CASSLGLIQGLYEQYF
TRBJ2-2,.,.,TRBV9,TGTGCCAGCGGTCCCGGGGGTTTCGCGAACACCGGGGAGCTGTTTTTT,CASGPGGFANTGELFF
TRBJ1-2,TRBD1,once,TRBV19,TGTGCCAGTAGTTTTTCGACAGGGGTTCTTGGCTACACCTTC,CASSFSTGVLGYTF
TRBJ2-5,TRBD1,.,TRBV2,TGTGCCAGCAGCCCCGGACAGGCCCAAGAGACCCAGTACTTC,CASSPGQAQETQYF
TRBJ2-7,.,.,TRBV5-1,TGCGCCAGCAGCTTTGGTCAGGGGCGCAACGAGCAGTACTTC,CASSFGQGRNEQYF
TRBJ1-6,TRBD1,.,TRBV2,TGTGCCAGCAGTCGGGACAGCAATTCACCCCTCCACTTT,CASSRDSNSPLHF
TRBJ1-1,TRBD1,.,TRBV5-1,TGCGCCAGCAGTCTGGGACAGGTGAACACTGAAGCTTTCTTT,CASSLGQVNTEAFF
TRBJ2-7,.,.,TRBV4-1,TGCGCCAGCAGCCAAGAAGGGCGGGCAGGGGAGGGCTCCTACGAGCAGTACTTC,CASSQEGRAGEGSYEQYF
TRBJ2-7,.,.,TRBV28,TGTGCCAGCAGTTCCCCTAACTCGCCCCACGAGCAGTACTTC,CASSSPNSPHEQYF
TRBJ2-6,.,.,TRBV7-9,TGTGCCAGCAGCCCCAGGGTCGGGGCCAACGTCCTGACTTTC,CASSPRVGANVLTF
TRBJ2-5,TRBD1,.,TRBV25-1,TGTGCCAGCAGTGATCAACAGGGGGGAGGAGAGACCCAGTACTTC,CASSDQQGGGETQYF
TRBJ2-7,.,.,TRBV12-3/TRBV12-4,TGTGCCAGCAGTTTGATAGGGGGGGTTGAGCAGTACTTC,CASSLIGGVEQYF
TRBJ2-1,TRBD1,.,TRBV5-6,TGTGCCAGCAGCTTCGGGCAGGGGGAGTATAATGAGCAGTTCTTC,CASSFGQGEYNEQFF